These 30 T cell receptor beta chains were sequenced from one sample in a study of early T cells in non-severe SARS-CoV-2 infection. TCRdb independently ran MiXCR on the 5' RACE reads; one entry per CDR3 protein. The data contain some 80,000 distinct CDR3 sequences, 12% to 15% of them singletons. Sequenced input: whole blood. The receptors derive from an adult who was a healthcare worker with PCR-confirmed SARS-CoV-2 infection or an uninfected control (not recorded which).

This chain uses TRBV7-6 with TRBJ2-1; a weak D match, TRBD1 (5 bases). Germline loops: CDR1 SGHVS, CDR2 FNYEAQ. This CDR3 has 17 amino acids. V lost 4 bases to trimming and J lost 3 bases, with 19 bases between them. The CDR3 region is CASSSAPRRQNYNEQFF. For the CDR3, the DNA is TGTGCCAGCAGCTCCGCCCCTCGGAGACAGAACTACAATGAGCAGTTCTTC. The entire variable domain, with the rest obtained from reference TRBV7-6 and TRBJ2-1, is as follows: GAGVSQSPRYKVTKRGQDVALRCDPISGHVSLYWYRQALGQGPEFLTYFNYEAQQDKSGLPNDRFSAERPEGSISTLTIQRTEQRDSAMYRCASSSAPRRQNYNEQFFGPGTRLTVL.

This clonotype was counted a few times. The chain is built from TRBV30 and TRBJ1-2, with D perhaps matching TRBD1 (6 bases). V lost 3 bases to trimming and J lost 0 bases, with 11 bases between them. The CDR3 covers 14 residues. Germline lookup yields CDR1 GTSNPN and CDR2 SVGIG (reference sequence). CDR3 coding DNA: TGTGCCTGGAGGGAACAGGGAGCTAACTATGGCTACACCTTC. Its protein product is CAWREQGANYGYTF.

The rearrangement uses TRBV4-1 and TRBJ1-1; D not resolved. Germline-derived CDR1 and CDR2 are MGHRA and YSYEKL. CDR3 size: 14 residues. Trimming took 5 bases from V and 1 from J, leaving 11 bases between them. The CDR3 sequence: CASSIVRQNTEAFF. The CDR3 DNA sequence: TGCGCCAGCAGCATTGTACGGCAGAACACTGAAGCTTTCTTT.

This clonotype was counted many times. The genes are TRBV7-6 and TRBJ2-6; TRBD1 aligns across 9 bases. The CDR3 contains 19 residues. The trim removed 1 base at V and 0 bases at J, leaving 7 bases unmatched. The germline gives CDR1 SGHVS, CDR2 FNYEAQ. This CDR3 reads CASSLGPGTGTSGANVLTF. The CDR3 nucleotides read TGTGCCAGCAGCTTAGGTCCGGGGACAGGGACCTCTGGGGCCAACGTCCTGACTTTC.

The table lists this clonotype with many counts. The CDR3 nucleotides are TGTGCCAGCAGTTTTCGGGACAGGGGGAATGAGCAGTTCTTC. Amino acid sequence: CASSFRDRGNEQFF. V usage is TRBV27 and J usage is TRBJ2-1; 11 nucleotides align to TRBD1. The ends lost 3 bases at V and 7 bases at J; junction bases unmatched: 2. Germline lookup yields CDR1 MNHEY and CDR2 SMNVEV (reference sequence). This CDR3 has 14 amino acids.

The chain links TRBV7-6 to TRBJ2-5; possibly TRBD2 for D (5 bases). V was shortened by 4 bases and J by 4 bases, with 13 bases between the two germline ends. Germline V gives CDR1 SGHVS, CDR2 FNYEAQ. The CDR3 runs to 14 residues. DNA for the CDR3: TGTGCCAGCAGCTCCACTGAAGGAGGAGAGACCCAGTACTTC. This translates into CASSSTEGGETQYF.

This clonotype came up many times. The CDR3 sequence is CASSRNPSAEQYF. The DNA of the CDR3 is TGTGCCAGCAGCCGTAACCCTAGTGCCGAGCAGTACTTC. The rearrangement uses TRBV14 and TRBJ2-7, with no clear D. V dropped 4 bases and J dropped 6 bases, with 13 bases sitting between them. The CDR3 sequence is 13 residues long. The germline V gene encodes CDR1 SGHDN and CDR2 FVKESK. Combining the CDR3 with reference TRBV14 and TRBJ2-7 gives the whole variable domain EAGVTQFPSHSVIEKGQTVTLRCDPISGHDNLYWYRRVMGKEIKFLLHFVKESKQDESGMPNNRFLAERTGGTYSTLKVQPAELEDSGVYFCASSRNPSAEQYFGPGTRLTVT.

This clonotype occurred a few times. This chain uses TRBV6-6 with TRBJ2-3; D gene uncertain. The CDR3 has 12 residues. V lost 5 bases, J lost 10 bases, and 13 bases lay in between. Germline lookup yields CDR1 MNHNY and CDR2 SVGAGI (reference sequence). The CDR3 DNA reads TGTGCCAGCAGTCAGATCGTGGGGTCGCAGTATTTT. Translating gives CASSQIVGSQYF.

This clonotype was detected many times. V and J are TRBV30 and TRBJ1-2; D gene uncertain. This CDR3 comprises 12 residues. Germline values: CDR1 GTSNPN, CDR2 SVGIG (reference sequence). The V gene lost 3 bases and the J gene lost 2 bases, with 7 bases spanning the gap. The CDR3 region is CAWRPRNYGYTF. The CDR3 nucleotides are TGTGCCTGGAGGCCGCGAAACTATGGCTACACCTTC.

There are many counts of this clonotype. J is TRBJ1-5 and V is TRBV12-2; the D call in the table, TRBD1, was not verified against the DNA. TRBV12-2 is a documented pseudogene. The CDR3 totals 15 residues. The DNA of the CDR3 is TGTGCAAGTCGCGAGCGTAGTCACAGGGATCAGCCCCAGCATTTT. Protein: CASRERSHRDQPQHF.

This rearrangement joins TRBV3-1 to TRBJ1-2, with D uncertain. In germline, CDR1 is LGHDT, CDR2 YNNKEL (reference sequence). The CDR3 length is 11 residues. The V and J ends lost 3 bases and 8 bases respectively, with 7 bases between them. This CDR3 reads CASSQGGGYTF. The CDR3 DNA reads TGTGCCAGCAGCCAGGGTGGCGGCTACACCTTC.

This clonotype was detected ten times or more. The V gene is TRBV7-4, the J gene TRBJ2-7; no clear D gene. CDR3 length: 14 amino acids. Germline CDR1 is SGHVT and CDR2 is SQSDAQ. V was trimmed by 1 base and J by 3 bases, leaving 10 bases between them. CDR3 nucleotide sequence: TGTGCCAGCAGCTTAGGATGCCTGGGCTACGAGCAGTACTTC. The encoded protein is CASSLGCLGYEQYF.

This clonotype was recorded at least ten times. The chain uses TRBV24-1 and TRBJ2-3, with D uncertain. V was trimmed by 2 bases and J by 4 bases, leaving 9 bases between them. The CDR3 loop spans 14 amino acids. Germline V gene lookup returns CDR1 KGHDR and CDR2 SFDVKD. For the CDR3, the DNA is TGTGCCACCAGTGATTGGATGGACGCAGATACGCAGTATTTT. This translates into CATSDWMDADTQYF.

This CDR3 reads CASSEGRINEKLFF. DNA of the CDR3: TGCGCCAGCAGCGAGGGACGGATTAATGAAAAACTGTTTTTT. The rearrangement links TRBV5-1 to TRBJ1-4; D may be TRBD1 (5 bases). The V and J ends lost 4 bases and 4 bases respectively, with 11 bases between them. This CDR3 contains 14 residues. The germline gives CDR1 SGHRS, CDR2 YFSETQ.

This clonotype was picked up a small number of times. The chain combines TRBV6-7 with TRBJ2-3; 14 bases align to TRBD2. TRBV6-7 belongs to the ORF category, with a function that is uncertain. This CDR3 is built from 21 residues. V shed 0 bases, J shed 1 base, and the junction held 12 bases outside the gene matches. The CDR3 region is CASSYSRSRLAGGKGTDTQYF. DNA for the CDR3: TGTGCCAGCAGTTACTCGAGGTCTCGACTAGCGGGGGGGAAAGGCACAGATACGCAGTATTTT.

This clonotype has only a few counts. V is TRBV19 and J is TRBJ1-2, with 7 bases matching TRBD1. Trimming at V came to 6 bases and at J to 2 bases, leaving 12 bases not matched to a gene. Germline CDR1 reads LNHDA; CDR2 reads SQIVND (reference sequence). The CDR3 runs to 16 residues. CDR3 sequence: CASRTGISQGNYGYTF. The CDR3 nucleotides read TGTGCCAGTAGGACCGGGATATCACAGGGGAACTATGGCTACACCTTC.

Ten or more counts support this clonotype. V and J are TRBV27 and TRBJ1-2, with D perhaps TRBD1 (6 bases). Trimming removed 0 bases from V and 8 bases from J, with 13 bases in between. CDR1 is MNHEY and CDR2 is SMNVEV in the germline V gene (reference sequence). CDR3 length equals 14 residues. CDR3 in DNA: TGTGCCAGCAGTTTATCGACGGGGGCGGTCGGCTACACCTTC. Its translation: CASSLSTGAVGYTF.

This clonotype was seen once. The rearrangement links TRBV20-1 to TRBJ2-2, with TRBD2 identical over 7 bases. CDR1 is DFQATT and CDR2 is SNEGSKA in the germline V gene (reference sequence). The CDR3 runs to 14 residues. V shed 3 bases, J shed 3 bases, and the junction held 4 bases outside the gene matches. The CDR3 DNA sequence: TGCAGTGCTAGTCCAGCGGGGTACACCGGGGAGCTGTTTTTT. Its protein product is CSASPAGYTGELFF.

The CDR3 sequence is CASKDPDRDHGYTF. CDR3 nucleotide sequence: TGTGCCAGCAAGGACCCCGACAGGGACCATGGCTACACCTTC. The chain links TRBV6-5 to TRBJ1-2, with 7 bases lining up with TRBD1. The length of the CDR3 is 14 residues. CDR1 and CDR2 from the germline V gene are MNHEY and SVGAGI. Losses at the gene ends were 7 bases for V and 6 bases for J; bases not matched to a gene: 11.

This clonotype occurred many times. This sequence joins TRBV27 and TRBJ1-1, with D possibly matching TRBD1 (5 bases). V lost 6 bases to trimming and J lost 8 bases, with 19 bases between them. The CDR3 is made up of 14 amino acids. The V gene's germline CDR1 is MNHEY and CDR2 SMNVEV (reference sequence). The CDR3 DNA follows: TGTGCCAGCAGCGCCTTGGGGGTTGGGCCAGAAGCTTTCTTT. It encodes CASSALGVGPEAFF.

This clonotype has more than one count but fewer than ten. The chain joins TRBV7-6 to TRBJ1-1; D unclear. The V end lost 5 bases, the J end lost 1 base, and 11 bases lay between the germline ends. Germline CDR1 and CDR2: SGHVS and FNYEAQ. The CDR3 consists of 14 residues. The CDR3 nucleotides read TGTGCCAGCAGCCAAACCCCTACGAACACTGAAGCTTTCTTT. This translates into CASSQTPTNTEAFF.

The chain couples TRBV19 to TRBJ2-5; D is perhaps TRBD2 (5 bases). Trimming removed 1 base at V and 5 bases at J, with 8 bases between. CDR3 length: 13 residues. In germline, CDR1 is LNHDA, CDR2 SQIVND (reference sequence). As DNA, the CDR3 is TGTGCCAGTAGTATAGTTCGAGGGGAGACCCAGTACTTC. This encodes CASSIVRGETQYF.

This clonotype has a handful of counts. The chain recombines TRBV6-5 with TRBJ1-4, with D maybe TRBD1 (6 bases). CDR1 and CDR2 (germline): MNHEY, SVGAGI. Trimming pared 6 bases from V and 12 bases from J, leaving 11 bases between. The CDR3 covers 11 residues. The CDR3 DNA reads as TGTGCCAGCAGGGGGGGCGAACAACTGTTTTTT. As protein: CASRGGEQLFF.

The table lists this clonotype with many counts. The J gene is TRBJ2-7, the V gene TRBV5-5; 9 positions agree with TRBD1. The germline CDR1 and CDR2 sequences are SGHKS and YYEKEE (reference sequence). The CDR3 covers 15 residues. V was clipped by 4 bases and J by 1 base; unmatched bases: 6. CDR3 nucleotides: TGTGCCAGCAGCCCGGGACAGGGCATATCCTACGAGCAGTACTTC. It specifies CASSPGQGISYEQYF.

The table lists this clonotype with many counts. This chain links TRBV20-1 with TRBJ2-7; D perhaps matches TRBD1 (5 bases). CDR1 is DFQATT and CDR2 is SNEGSKA in the germline V gene (reference sequence). CDR3 length equals 11 residues. Trimming removed 4 bases from V and 5 bases from J, with 9 bases in between. The CDR3 DNA reads as TGCAGTGCTACAGGGCCCGACGAGCAGTACTTC. The encoded protein is CSATGPDEQYF.

The genes are TRBV10-2 and TRBJ1-1; 11 bases agree with TRBD1. The trim removed 7 bases at V and 6 bases at J, leaving 4 bases unmatched. This CDR3 is 13 amino acids long. Per the germline V gene, CDR1 is WSHSY and CDR2 is SAAADI. The CDR3 loop is CASKDRGRSEAFF. CDR3 nucleotides: TGCGCCAGCAAGGACAGGGGGCGGTCTGAAGCTTTCTTT.

There are many counts of this clonotype. The chain uses TRBV12-3 or TRBV12-4 and TRBJ2-5; perhaps TRBD2 as D (6 bases). V dropped 3 bases and J dropped 3 bases, with 17 bases sitting between them. There are 16 residues in the CDR3. CDR3 DNA sequence: TGTGCCAGCAGTTTTCAGGCGGGACGGGAAAAAGAGACCCAGTACTTC. Protein product: CASSFQAGREKETQYF.

This clonotype was observed a handful of times. This sequence joins TRBV27 and TRBJ1-1; no clear D gene. Germline values: CDR1 MNHEY, CDR2 SMNVEV (reference sequence). The CDR3 runs to 13 residues. The germline V and J ends were trimmed by 5 bases and 5 bases, with 12 bases remaining between them. The CDR3 region has the DNA TGTGCCAGCAGTCTTCGTAGGGAAACTGAAGCTTTCTTT. Translated: CASSLRRETEAFF.

This clonotype occurred many times. This chain uses TRBV29-1 with TRBJ2-3; 10 bases match TRBD2. Germline V gene sequence: CDR1 SQVTM, CDR2 ANQGSEA. J was trimmed by 4 bases and V by 6 bases; bases with no gene match: 4. The CDR3 length is 13 residues. The CDR3 spells CSVGLALADTQYF. The CDR3 DNA is TGCAGCGTGGGACTAGCGTTAGCAGATACGCAGTATTTT.

This clonotype came up a few times. The V and J genes are TRBV19 and TRBJ1-5; D is ambiguous. Looked up from germline, CDR1 is LNHDA and CDR2 is SQIVND (reference sequence). V gave up 5 bases and J gave up 4 bases, with 12 bases separating them. The CDR3 is 14 residues long. The CDR3 sequence: CASSVTTGNQPQHF. CDR3 nucleotides: TGTGCCAGTAGTGTGACCACCGGGAATCAGCCCCAGCATTTT.